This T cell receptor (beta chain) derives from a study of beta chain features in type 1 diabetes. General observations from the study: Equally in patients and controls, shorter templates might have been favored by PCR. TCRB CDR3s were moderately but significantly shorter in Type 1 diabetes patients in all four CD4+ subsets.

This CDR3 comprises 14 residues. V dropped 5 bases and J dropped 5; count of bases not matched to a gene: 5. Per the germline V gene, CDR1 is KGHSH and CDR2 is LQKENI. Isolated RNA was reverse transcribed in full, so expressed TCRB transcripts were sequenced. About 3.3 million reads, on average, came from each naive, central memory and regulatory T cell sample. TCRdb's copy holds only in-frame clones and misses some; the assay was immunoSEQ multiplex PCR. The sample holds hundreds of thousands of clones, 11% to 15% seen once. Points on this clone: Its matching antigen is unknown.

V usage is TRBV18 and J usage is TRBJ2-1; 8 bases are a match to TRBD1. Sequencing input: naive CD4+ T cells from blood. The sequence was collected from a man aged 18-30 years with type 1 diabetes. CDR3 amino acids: CASSSRGLDNEQFF. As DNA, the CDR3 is TGTGCCAGCTCATCCAGGGGGCTGGACAATGAGCAGTTCTTC.